This T cell receptor beta chain was observed in a study of blood T cell repertoires in COVID-19. Original handling: Nucleated cell counts were estimated from reference gene primer amplification. Clones were read by immunoSEQ multiplex PCR, and TCRdb kept only the in-frame ones, dropping some. That table is the source of V, J and clone size, and D and trimming were worked out from the DNA. The data hold about 80,000 clones, with about 70% observed a single time. Trimming took off 2 bases at V and 8 bases at J, with 10 bases between the two ends. Germline CDR1 reads ENHRY; CDR2 reads SYGVKD. The CDR3 covers 14 residues.

The specimen sequenced was peripheral blood. The chain joins TRBV10-3 to TRBJ1-6; D remains unclear. This sequence was found in a man aged 50 or older with active or convalescent COVID-19. The CDR3 DNA reads TGTGCCATCAGTGAGGGAGGGAAGGATTCACCCCTCCACTTT. As protein: CAISEGGKDSPLHF.